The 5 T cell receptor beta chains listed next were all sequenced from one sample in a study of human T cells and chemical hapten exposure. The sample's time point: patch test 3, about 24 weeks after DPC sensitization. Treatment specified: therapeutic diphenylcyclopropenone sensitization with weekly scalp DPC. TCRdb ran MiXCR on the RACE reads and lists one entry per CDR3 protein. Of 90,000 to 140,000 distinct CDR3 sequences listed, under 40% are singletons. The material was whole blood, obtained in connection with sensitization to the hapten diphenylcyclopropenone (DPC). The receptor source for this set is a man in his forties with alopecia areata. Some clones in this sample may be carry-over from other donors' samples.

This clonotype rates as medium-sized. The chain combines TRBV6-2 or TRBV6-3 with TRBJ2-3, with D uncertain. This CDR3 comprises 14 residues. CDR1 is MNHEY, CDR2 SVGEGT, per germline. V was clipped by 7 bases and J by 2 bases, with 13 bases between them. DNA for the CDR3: TGTGCCAGCACTAAAGACGGTGACACAGATACGCAGTATTTT. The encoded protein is CASTKDGDTDTQYF.

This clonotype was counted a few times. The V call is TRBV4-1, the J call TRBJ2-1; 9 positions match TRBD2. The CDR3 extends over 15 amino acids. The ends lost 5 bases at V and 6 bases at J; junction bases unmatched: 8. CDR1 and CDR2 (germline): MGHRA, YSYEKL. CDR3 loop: CASSGNLLAGNEQFF. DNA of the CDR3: TGCGCCAGCAGCGGAAACCTACTAGCGGGCAATGAGCAGTTCTTC.

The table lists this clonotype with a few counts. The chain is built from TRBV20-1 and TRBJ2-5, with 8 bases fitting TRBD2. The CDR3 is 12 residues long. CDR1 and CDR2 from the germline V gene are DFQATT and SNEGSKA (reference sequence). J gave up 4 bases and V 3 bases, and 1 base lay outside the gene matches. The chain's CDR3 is CSARTSAETQYF. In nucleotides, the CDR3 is TGCAGTGCTAGGACTAGCGCAGAGACCCAGTACTTC.

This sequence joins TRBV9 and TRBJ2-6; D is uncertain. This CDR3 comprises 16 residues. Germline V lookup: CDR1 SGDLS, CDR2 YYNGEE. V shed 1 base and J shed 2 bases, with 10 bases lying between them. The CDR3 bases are TGTGCCAGCAGCGTATGGGCTGGTGCTGGGGCCAACGTCCTGACTTTC. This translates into CASSVWAGAGANVLTF.

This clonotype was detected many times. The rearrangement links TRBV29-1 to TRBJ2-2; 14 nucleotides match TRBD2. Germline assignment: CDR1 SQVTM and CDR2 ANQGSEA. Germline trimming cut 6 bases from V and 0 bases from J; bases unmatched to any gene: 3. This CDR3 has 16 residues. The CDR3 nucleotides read TGCAGCGTGGAGGGACTAGCGGGAGCGAACACCGGGGAGCTGTTTTTT. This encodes CSVEGLAGANTGELFF.